The T cell receptor (beta chain) under discussion was sequenced for a study of molecular identifiers for immune sequencing clone quantification. The study, taken as a whole, reports: A single cell's spiked Jurkat TCR RNA was reportedly detectable among approximately 930,000 naive cells. Clones above 20 RNA copies contained over 97% of effector molecules but under 1% of naive ones. Sharing of a barcode by identical TCR molecules could cause highly expanded clone sizes to be underestimated.

The sample holds a few counts of this clonotype. Its antigen is unknown. The bulk TCR libraries were made with methods described before and with listed TCR primers. TCRdb redid the calling of the PCR reads with MiXCR, one entry per CDR3 protein. The table includes about 640,000 distinct CDR3 sequences, approximately 20% detected once. Trimming removed 7 bases from V and 5 bases from J, with 15 bases in between. The CDR3 is 13 amino acids. Germline-derived CDR1 and CDR2 are MNHEY and SVGEGT. The TCR sequence derives from a human donor in good health. Some libraries in this study had Jurkat cell RNA spiked in. Sequenced material: naive CD8+ T cells from blood, with Jurkat cell RNA spiked in. As to subset: FACS-sorted CD8+CD4-CCR7+CD45RA+ naive T cells. This chain joins TRBV6-2 or TRBV6-3 and TRBJ2-7; possible D gene TRBD2, 5 bases. CDR3 DNA sequence: TGTGCCAGCACCTACGTGGGAGAGGACGAGCAGTACTTC. Residues: CASTYVGEDEQYF.